The present T cell receptor (beta chain) was sequenced within a study of blood T cell repertoires in COVID-19. Sequencing used immunoSEQ multiplex PCR; TCRdb keeps in-frame clones, though not all of them. The table has approximately 300,000 clones, 90% seen once. The sequenced sample was PBMCs or T cells enriched from blood (not recorded which). The TCR was taken from a woman aged 30 to 39 who had been exposed to COVID-19.

As DNA, the CDR3 is TGTGCCAGCTCACCAACTCGGAATTCAGGGGTCTTTGGGGAAAAACTGTTTTTT. Amino acids: CASSPTRNSGVFGEKLFF. The rearrangement uses TRBV18 and TRBJ1-4, with D perhaps matching TRBD1 (6 bases). Trimming cost V 2 bases and J 8 bases, with 24 bases left between them. The CDR3 covers 18 residues. Germline V gene data show CDR1 as KGHSH and CDR2 as LQKENI. Filled out from reference TRBV18 and TRBJ1-4, the complete variable domain reads NAGVMQNPRHLVRRRGQEARLRCSPMKGHSHVYWYRQLPEEGLKFMVYLQKENIIDESGMPKERFSAEFPKEGPSILRIQQVVRGDSAAYFCASSPTRNSGVFGEKLFFGSGTQLSVL.